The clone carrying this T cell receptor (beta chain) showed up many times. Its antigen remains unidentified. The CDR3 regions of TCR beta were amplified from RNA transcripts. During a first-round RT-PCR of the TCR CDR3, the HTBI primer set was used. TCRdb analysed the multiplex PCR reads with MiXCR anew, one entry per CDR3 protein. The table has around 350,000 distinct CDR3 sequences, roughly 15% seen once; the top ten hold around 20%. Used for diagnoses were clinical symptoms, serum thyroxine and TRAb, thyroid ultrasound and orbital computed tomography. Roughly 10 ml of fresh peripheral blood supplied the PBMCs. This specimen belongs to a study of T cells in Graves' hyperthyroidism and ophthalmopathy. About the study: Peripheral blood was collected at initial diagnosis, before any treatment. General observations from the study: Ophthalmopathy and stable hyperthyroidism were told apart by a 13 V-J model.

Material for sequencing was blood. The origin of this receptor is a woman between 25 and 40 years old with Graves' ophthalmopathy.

As DNA, the CDR3 is TGTGCCTGGAGTGTGCGACAGGGGGCGGATGGCTACACCTTC. It yields the protein CAWSVRQGADGYTF. The chain is built from TRBV30 and TRBJ1-2; 10 nucleotides align to TRBD1. The J segment lost 6 bases and the V segment lost 0 bases, leaving 4 bases of the junction unmatched. Per the germline V gene, CDR1 is GTSNPN and CDR2 is SVGIG (reference sequence). The CDR3 is made up of 14 amino acids.